The 15 T cell receptor beta chains below come from one sample, sequenced in a study of shared clonotypes between healthy human individuals. TCRdb keeps only in-frame clones here, not all; method: immunoSEQ multiplex PCR. The data show about 1.5 million clones, around 97% seen once. The sequenced sample consisted of naive CD4+ T cells sorted from blood. Subset defined: CD45RA+ positively selected. Receptors were obtained from a man in his thirties or forties in good health.

This chain joins TRBV7-9 and TRBJ1-5; a possible D gene is TRBD1 (6 bases). Trimming removed 4 bases at V and 4 bases at J, with 11 bases between. Per the germline V gene, CDR1 is SEHNR and CDR2 is FQNEAQ (reference sequence). The CDR3 has 14 residues. DNA for the CDR3: TGTGCCAGCAGCTCCAGGGGCCGGAATCAGCCCCAGCATTTT. Amino acid sequence: CASSSRGRNQPQHF.

The chain has TRBV18 and TRBJ1-2; a weak D match, TRBD1 (5 bases). The CDR3 is 14 amino acids. Between the trimmed V and J ends, which lost 1 base and 8 bases, there was a span of 14 bases. Germline V lookup: CDR1 KGHSH, CDR2 LQKENI. In DNA form, the CDR3 reads TGTGCCAGCTCACCACAGGAGGGGATACGCGGCTACACCTTC. Translated: CASSPQEGIRGYTF. Complete variable domain (other parts from reference TRBV18 and TRBJ1-2): NAGVMQNPRHLVRRRGQEARLRCSPMKGHSHVYWYRQLPEEGLKFMVYLQKENIIDESGMPKERFSAEFPKEGPSILRIQQVVRGDSAAYFCASSPQEGIRGYTFGSGTRLTVV.

The rearrangement uses TRBV28 and TRBJ2-6; TRBD1 agrees at 9 bases. Germline V gene data show CDR1 as MDHEN and CDR2 as SYDVKM. The CDR3 has 20 residues. Trimming took 5 bases from V and 2 from J; bases not matched to a gene: 16. CDR3 in DNA: TGTGCCAGCAGTGTTATCGAGGGGACAGGGTTACTGACTGGGGCCAACGTCCTGACTTTC. This gives the protein CASSVIEGTGLLTGANVLTF.

The chain employs TRBV10-1 and TRBJ2-7; the D gene is possibly TRBD2 (5 bases). Trimming removed 6 bases from V and 2 bases from J, with 14 bases in between. The germline V gene has CDR1 WNHNN and CDR2 SYGVQD (reference sequence). The CDR3 loop spans 14 amino acids. Written as DNA, the CDR3 is TGCGCCAGCAGCGGCCGGGGAGCCCCCTACGAGCAGTACTTC. This sequence encodes CASSGRGAPYEQYF.

V and J are TRBV6-6 and TRBJ2-7; D gene unclear. CDR3 length: 14 amino acids. CDR1 and CDR2 (germline): MNHNY, SVGAGI (reference sequence). Trimming took 6 bases from V and 0 from J, leaving 12 bases between them. Here the CDR3 DNA reads TGTGCCAGCAGAGGGCTGCCGAACTCCTACGAGCAGTACTTC. As protein: CASRGLPNSYEQYF.

As concerns this clone: This sample also contains other DNA sequences that code for the same CDR3. The rearrangement links TRBV5-1 to TRBJ2-7; 7 nucleotides match TRBD1. CDR1 and CDR2 from the germline V gene are SGHRS and YFSETQ. Trimming cost V 5 bases and J 4 bases; bases outside gene matches: 9. This CDR3 comprises 14 residues. The CDR3 nucleotides are TGCGCCAGCAGTCTGAGACAGGGTGTGTACGAGCAGTACTTC. Translation gives CASSLRQGVYEQYF.

CDR3 loop: CASSLDGRSYNEQFF. The CDR3 bases are TGCGCCAGCAGCTTGGACGGGCGCTCCTACAATGAGCAGTTCTTC. This chain links TRBV5-1 with TRBJ2-1; D gene ambiguous. CDR1 is SGHRS, CDR2 YFSETQ, per germline. The V end was cut by 0 bases, the J end by 0 bases, with 7 bases between. The CDR3 totals 15 residues.

The chain uses TRBV14 and TRBJ2-3, with TRBD2 matching 7 bases. Looked up from germline, CDR1 is SGHDN and CDR2 is FVKESK. CDR3 length: 14 amino acids. Trimming cost V 0 bases and J 11 bases; bases outside gene matches: 8. The CDR3 sequence: CASSQESAGVVQYF. CDR3 coding DNA: TGTGCCAGCAGCCAAGAATCGGCGGGAGTTGTGCAGTATTTT.

The chain carries TRBV5-1 and TRBJ2-7; no clear D gene. This CDR3 has 17 amino acids. Germline V gene data show CDR1 as SGHRS and CDR2 as YFSETQ. Trimming took 1 base from V and 2 from J, leaving 19 bases between them. The CDR3: CASSLLPTIDNPYEQYF. CDR3 nucleotide sequence: TGCGCCAGCAGCTTGCTCCCCACAATCGATAACCCCTACGAGCAGTACTTC.

This clone showed up just once. This chain connects TRBV7-6 to TRBJ1-4; TRBD1 aligns across 8 bases. The V gene's germline CDR1 is SGHVS and CDR2 FNYEAQ. This CDR3 comprises 14 residues. Unmatched junction bases numbered 11, after V lost 5 bases and J lost 12 bases. For the CDR3, the DNA is TGTGCCAGCAGCCCCCACCAGGGGGCTGGGGAACTGTTTTTT. It specifies CASSPHQGAGELFF.

This chain joins TRBV19 and TRBJ2-7; 12 nucleotides align to TRBD2. The V segment lost 10 bases and the J segment 1 base; nucleotides outside the gene matches: 5. Germline CDR1 LNHDA, CDR2 SQIVND (reference sequence). CDR3 size: 14 residues. CDR3 protein: CATRLAGESYEQYF. The CDR3 DNA is TGTGCCACCCGACTAGCGGGAGAGTCCTACGAGCAGTACTTC.

CDR3 sequence: CASSLGRVGRSTDTQYF. For the CDR3, the DNA is TGTGCCAGCAGCTTAGGACGGGTGGGAAGGAGCACAGATACGCAGTATTTT. This chain links TRBV11-2 with TRBJ2-3, with unresolved D. The CDR3 consists of 17 residues. Trimming stripped 1 base from V and 0 bases from J, with 14 bases between. The germline CDR1 and CDR2 sequences are SGHAT and FQNNGV.

The V call is TRBV19, the J call TRBJ2-2, with 10 bases matching TRBD2. CDR1 is LNHDA, CDR2 SQIVND, per germline (reference sequence). This CDR3 comprises 20 residues. The junction had 20 bases not matched to a gene; V was cut back by 10 bases and J by 0 bases. CDR3 bases: TGTGCCACCTACCTGAGGACTAGCGGTGGCAAGGCTGCGAACACCGGGGAGCTGTTTTTT. This gives the protein CATYLRTSGGKAANTGELFF.

The CDR3 region has the DNA TGTGCCATCAGTGGGGGACTGGAGCAGTTCTTC. Amino acids: CAISGGLEQFF. The V gene is TRBV10-3, the J gene TRBJ2-1, with D perhaps TRBD2 (6 bases). Germline V lookup: CDR1 ENHRY, CDR2 SYGVKD. V gave up 4 bases and J gave up 10 bases, with 8 bases separating them. The CDR3 has 11 residues.

The rearrangement uses TRBV2 and TRBJ2-6; no reliable D call. Deletions cut 0 bases from V and 3 bases from J, with 12 bases between. Germline-derived CDR1 and CDR2 are SNHLY and FYNNEI. The CDR3 is 17 amino acids. CDR3 sequence: CASSEAGGRGGANVLTF. The CDR3 DNA follows: TGTGCCAGCAGTGAAGCCGGCGGCCGTGGTGGGGCCAACGTCCTGACTTTC.